These 19 T cell receptor beta chains share one sample of origin, sequenced in a study of cytomegalovirus exposure and HLA in healthy donors. PCR was performed using 60 Vbeta and 13 Jbeta primers. Assay: immunoSEQ multiplex PCR; the TCRdb copy retains only in-frame clones and omits some. The data show around 160,000 clones, approximately 83% seen once. The sequenced sample consisted of PBMCs. The receptors originated from a woman between 18 and 30 years old in good health and CMV-seronegative.

J is TRBJ1-6 and V is TRBV6-6; the match to TRBD1 covers 7 bases. V was pared by 6 bases and J by 8 bases, with 7 bases of the junction left unmatched. The CDR3 runs 14 residues. CDR1 and CDR2 (germline): MNHNY, SVGAGI (reference sequence). The CDR3 loop reads CASRGQLTYSPLHF. The CDR3 DNA reads TGTGCCAGCAGGGGACAGCTAACGTATTCACCCCTCCACTTT.

V and J are TRBV28 and TRBJ1-2, with TRBD1 matching 7 bases. Germline V gene lookup returns CDR1 MDHEN and CDR2 SYDVKM. The CDR3 runs 16 residues. Unmatched junction bases numbered 12, after V lost 8 bases and J lost 0 bases. The CDR3 nucleotides are TGTGCCAGCTTCGAAGATAGCGACAGGGCTAACTATGGCTACACCTTC. Amino acid sequence: CASFEDSDRANYGYTF.

Comment on this clone: The same CDR3 also results from other DNA sequences found in this sample. The chain is built from TRBV19 and TRBJ1-5, with D perhaps TRBD1 (5 bases). Per the germline V gene, CDR1 is LNHDA and CDR2 is SQIVND (reference sequence). There are 15 residues in the CDR3. Trimming shortened V by 2 bases and J by 3 bases, and 11 bases separated the two germline ends. The CDR3 DNA is TGTGCCAGTAGTATACGGGGGGGAGACAATCAGCCCCAGCATTTT. It translates to CASSIRGGDNQPQHF. Based on the CDR3 plus reference TRBV19 and TRBJ1-5, the full variable domain is DGGITQSPKYLFRKEGQNVTLSCEQNLNHDAMYWYRQDPGQGLRLIYYSQIVNDFQKGDIAEGYSVSREKKESFPLTVTSAQKNPTAFYLCASSIRGGDNQPQHFGDGTRLSIL.

This sequence joins TRBV7-2 and TRBJ1-4, with D maybe TRBD1 (5 bases). V dropped 5 bases and J dropped 7 bases, with 11 bases sitting between them. Germline V gene lookup returns CDR1 SGHTA and CDR2 FQGNSA. The CDR3 has 13 residues. CDR3: CASSPGLAEKLFF. CDR3 DNA sequence: TGTGCCAGCAGCCCGGGACTAGCTGAAAAACTGTTTTTT.

The V call is TRBV27, the J call TRBJ2-5, with 15 bases matching TRBD2. The CDR3 is 18 amino acids. Germline V gene data show CDR1 as MNHEY and CDR2 as SMNVEV (reference sequence). V lost 5 bases, J lost 6 bases, and 13 bases stayed unmatched. CDR3 loop: CASSPGLGLAGGRKTQYF. The CDR3 coding sequence is TGTGCCAGCAGTCCCGGGTTAGGACTAGCGGGGGGGCGAAAGACCCAGTACTTC.

This chain uses TRBV4-1 with TRBJ2-5; D might be TRBD2 (5 bases). Trimming shortened V by 1 base and J by 5 bases, and 11 bases separated the two germline ends. The CDR3 loop spans 14 amino acids. Germline V gene sequence: CDR1 MGHRA, CDR2 YSYEKL. The CDR3 DNA reads TGCGCCAGCAGCCAAGGTTCGGGGATGGAGACCCAGTACTTC. Its translation: CASSQGSGMETQYF.

The V gene is TRBV20-1, the J gene TRBJ2-5, with unresolved D. CDR1 DFQATT and CDR2 SNEGSKA come from the germline V gene (reference sequence). This CDR3 comprises 11 residues. V was cut by 2 bases and J by 5 bases, with 6 bases left in between. Here the CDR3 DNA reads TGCAGTGCTAGATCTCTGGAGACCCAGTACTTC. Translated, it gives CSARSLETQYF.

The chain carries TRBV18 and TRBJ2-7; D might be TRBD2 (6 bases). The CDR3 runs 14 residues. V lost 0 bases and J lost 1, with 7 bases in between. CDR1 is KGHSH, CDR2 LQKENI, per germline. The CDR3 nucleotides read TGTGCCAGCTCACCACCGGGGACTTCCTACGAGCAGTACTTC. Translated: CASSPPGTSYEQYF.

Here the CDR3 reads CASSSNRGTEAFF. Here the CDR3 DNA reads TGTGCCAGCAGTTCAAACAGGGGGACTGAAGCTTTCTTT. This rearrangement joins TRBV27 to TRBJ1-1; TRBD1 aligns across 8 bases. The V segment lost 4 bases and the J segment 5 bases; nucleotides outside the gene matches: 3. This CDR3 is 13 amino acids long. CDR1 is MNHEY, CDR2 SMNVEV, per germline (reference sequence).

The chain recombines TRBV5-4 with TRBJ2-7, with D tentatively TRBD1 (10 bases). The CDR3 has 15 amino acids. CDR1 and CDR2 from the germline V gene are SGHNT and YYREEE (reference sequence). V was shortened by 4 bases and J by 2 bases, with 16 bases between the two germline ends. CDR3 nucleotides: TGTGCCAGCAGCGCGGGAGGGACAGGGGCCTACGAGCAGTACTTC. It codes for CASSAGGTGAYEQYF.

The chain carries TRBV27 and TRBJ1-1; maybe TRBD1 (6 bases). The V gene's germline CDR1 is MNHEY and CDR2 SMNVEV (reference sequence). The germline V and J ends were trimmed by 3 bases and 1 base, with 15 bases remaining between them. The length of the CDR3 is 16 residues. The CDR3 DNA reads TGTGCCAGCAGTTTTAGACAGGTGGGCCGGAACACTGAAGCTTTCTTT. Protein product: CASSFRQVGRNTEAFF.

The rearrangement links TRBV5-4 to TRBJ2-5; D possibly corresponds to TRBD1 (6 bases). The CDR3 has 15 residues. V was trimmed by 2 bases and J by 1 base, leaving 12 bases between them. CDR1 and CDR2 from the germline V gene are SGHNT and YYREEE (reference sequence). DNA of the CDR3: TGTGCCAGCAGCTTAACAGGGCCCATCCAAGAGACCCAGTACTTC. As protein: CASSLTGPIQETQYF.

The chain has TRBV2 and TRBJ2-7; 8 bases line up with TRBD2. The V gene end was trimmed by 3 bases and the J gene end by 0 bases; junction bases not matched to a gene: 4. CDR3 size: 15 residues. Germline lookup yields CDR1 SNHLY and CDR2 FYNNEI. The CDR3 sequence: CASSETLAGSYEQYF. The CDR3 region has the DNA TGTGCCAGCAGTGAGACCCTAGCGGGCTCCTACGAGCAGTACTTC.

This clone was seen a few times. The V call is TRBV19, the J call TRBJ2-3; 7 positions agree with TRBD1. The J segment lost 0 bases and the V segment lost 3 bases, leaving 6 bases of the junction unmatched. Germline V gives CDR1 LNHDA, CDR2 SQIVND (reference sequence). CDR3 length equals 16 residues. DNA of the CDR3: TGTGCCAGTAGTATTATCGGGACAGCAAGCACAGATACGCAGTATTTT. As protein: CASSIIGTASTDTQYF.

The chain is built from TRBV6-1 and TRBJ1-3, with 9 positions matching TRBD1. Germline CDR1 is MNHNS and CDR2 is SASEGT. Trimming removed 2 bases from V and 1 base from J; junction bases left unmatched: 3. The CDR3 is 16 amino acids. Here the CDR3 reads CASSEPGQGSGNTIYF. The CDR3 DNA follows: TGTGCCAGCAGTGAACCGGGACAGGGATCTGGAAACACCATATATTTT.

As for this clone: Other DNA sequences from this sample encode an identical CDR3 as well. The chain recombines TRBV18 with TRBJ1-2; 7 nucleotides match TRBD1. V shed 3 bases and J 4 bases; nucleotides not matched to a gene: 5. The CDR3 sequence is 14 residues long. Looked up from germline, CDR1 is KGHSH and CDR2 is LQKENI. CDR3 bases: TGTGCCAGCTCACCCGAGGGGGCAAGCTATGGCTACACCTTC. This encodes CASSPEGASYGYTF.

The chain couples TRBV4-2 to TRBJ2-6, with 8 nucleotides matching TRBD2. V lost 0 bases, J lost 0 bases, and 10 bases stayed unmatched. The germline V gene encodes CDR1 LGHNA and CDR2 YNFKEQ. The CDR3 has 20 residues. The CDR3 spells CASSQEVLIAGFSGANVLTF. CDR3 bases: TGTGCCAGCAGCCAAGAGGTCCTAATAGCGGGGTTCTCTGGGGCCAACGTCCTGACTTTC.

The chain carries TRBV28 and TRBJ2-7, with TRBD2 matching 8 bases. This CDR3 is built from 14 residues. The germline V gene has CDR1 MDHEN and CDR2 SYDVKM. The V segment lost 6 bases and the J segment 7 bases; nucleotides outside the gene matches: 11. The CDR3 region is CASRNTGGPWEQYF. CDR3 in DNA: TGTGCCAGCAGGAATACGGGGGGGCCGTGGGAGCAGTACTTC.

The genes are TRBV19 and TRBJ1-1; tentative D call: TRBD1 (6 bases). Deletions cut 4 bases from V and 5 bases from J, with 14 bases between. Germline V CDR1 and CDR2: LNHDA, SQIVND (reference sequence). CDR3 size: 14 residues. CDR3 sequence (DNA): TGTGCCAGTAGTAGGGACACTCCGGGAACTGAAGCTTTCTTT. This encodes CASSRDTPGTEAFF. Full variable domain (outside the CDR3, taken from reference TRBV19 and TRBJ1-1): DGGITQSPKYLFRKEGQNVTLSCEQNLNHDAMYWYRQDPGQGLRLIYYSQIVNDFQKGDIAEGYSVSREKKESFPLTVTSAQKNPTAFYLCASSRDTPGTEAFFGQGTRLTVV.